Following are 9 T cell receptor beta chains from one sample sequenced in a study of blood T cell repertoires in COVID-19. Clones were sequenced by immunoSEQ multiplex PCR, and TCRdb holds only the in-frame ones, with some missing. The sample lists about 180,000 clones; about four fifths were seen once. The specimen was PBMCs or T cells enriched from blood (not recorded which). The receptors originated from a man between 60 and 75 years old who had recovered from COVID-19.

CDR3: CASSSGRLYGYTF. DNA for the CDR3: TGTGCCAGCAGCTCCGGGAGGTTATATGGCTACACCTTC. The chain joins TRBV5-4 to TRBJ1-2; D uncertain. The CDR3 covers 13 residues. V was shortened by 3 bases and J by 5 bases, with 11 bases between the two germline ends. The V gene's germline CDR1 is SGHNT and CDR2 YYREEE (reference sequence).

This clone was detected only once. The J gene is TRBJ2-2, the V gene TRBV27; 7 bases line up with TRBD2. The CDR3 is 16 residues long. Germline V gene lookup returns CDR1 MNHEY and CDR2 SMNVEV (reference sequence). V lost 2 bases to trimming and J lost 0 bases; unmatched junction nucleotides: 3. CDR3 DNA sequence: TGTGCCAGCAGTTTAATACTAGCGTCGAACACCGGGGAGCTGTTTTTT. Protein sequence: CASSLILASNTGELFF.

The V gene is TRBV3-1 (or the pseudogene TRBV3-2), the J gene TRBJ2-3, with D unresolved. The CDR3 totals 12 residues. V gave up 4 bases and J gave up 6 bases, with 8 bases separating them. Germline V lookup: CDR1 LGHDT, CDR2 YNNKEL (reference sequence). CDR3 loop: CASSLLTDTQYF. The CDR3 nucleotides read TGTGCCAGCAGCCTACTAACGGATACGCAGTATTTT.

The chain couples TRBV6-1 to TRBJ2-5, with 10 bases identical to TRBD2. CDR1 MNHNS and CDR2 SASEGT come from the germline V gene. The CDR3 runs to 17 residues. J lost 3 bases, V lost 2 bases, and 9 bases had no gene match. CDR3 DNA sequence: TGTGCCAGCAGTGAACGGCTAGCGGGAGCGGGGAAAGAGACCCAGTACTTC. Its translation: CASSERLAGAGKETQYF.

The rearrangement uses TRBV5-1 and TRBJ1-2; 7 bases agree with TRBD1. The germline V gene has CDR1 SGHRS and CDR2 YFSETQ. The ends lost 5 bases at V and 5 bases at J; junction bases unmatched: 9. This CDR3 comprises 14 residues. This CDR3 is CASRADGTAYGYTF. The DNA of the CDR3 is TGCGCCAGCAGGGCCGACGGGACAGCTTATGGCTACACCTTC.

DNA for the CDR3: TGTGCCAGCAGCCAACAGACTAGCGGGGTTGAGCAGTTCTTC. Translation gives CASSQQTSGVEQFF. The chain couples TRBV7-8 to TRBJ2-1; 11 bases agree with TRBD2. This CDR3 spans 14 amino acids. CDR1 and CDR2 from the germline V gene are SGHVS and FQNEAQ. Losses at the gene ends were 5 bases for V and 9 bases for J; bases not matched to a gene: 6.

This rearrangement joins TRBV20-1 to TRBJ2-7; D gene uncertain. There are 13 residues in the CDR3. Trimming took off 3 bases at V and 0 bases at J, with 9 bases between the two ends. The V gene's germline CDR1 is DFQATT and CDR2 SNEGSKA (reference sequence). Here the CDR3 DNA reads TGCAGTGCTAGTCAGGAACACTCCTACGAGCAGTACTTC. Translation: CSASQEHSYEQYF.

This clone came up once. The chain combines TRBV10-3 with TRBJ2-5; 8 nucleotides match TRBD2. The junction had 5 bases not matched to a gene; V was cut back by 9 bases and J by 2 bases. Per germline, CDR1 ENHRY and CDR2 SYGVKD. This CDR3 has 13 amino acids. CDR3: CAIAGGRQETQYF. The CDR3 DNA follows: TGTGCCATTGCGGGAGGCCGGCAAGAGACCCAGTACTTC.

The chain is built from TRBV5-5 and TRBJ2-3; 9 positions match TRBD2. The CDR3 has 15 amino acids. V was pared by 2 bases and J by 3 bases, with 4 bases of the junction left unmatched. Germline CDR1 reads SGHKS; CDR2 reads YYEKEE (reference sequence). CDR3 DNA sequence: TGTGCCAGCAGCTTCGGGACTAGCTTAACAGATACGCAGTATTTT. This codes for CASSFGTSLTDTQYF.